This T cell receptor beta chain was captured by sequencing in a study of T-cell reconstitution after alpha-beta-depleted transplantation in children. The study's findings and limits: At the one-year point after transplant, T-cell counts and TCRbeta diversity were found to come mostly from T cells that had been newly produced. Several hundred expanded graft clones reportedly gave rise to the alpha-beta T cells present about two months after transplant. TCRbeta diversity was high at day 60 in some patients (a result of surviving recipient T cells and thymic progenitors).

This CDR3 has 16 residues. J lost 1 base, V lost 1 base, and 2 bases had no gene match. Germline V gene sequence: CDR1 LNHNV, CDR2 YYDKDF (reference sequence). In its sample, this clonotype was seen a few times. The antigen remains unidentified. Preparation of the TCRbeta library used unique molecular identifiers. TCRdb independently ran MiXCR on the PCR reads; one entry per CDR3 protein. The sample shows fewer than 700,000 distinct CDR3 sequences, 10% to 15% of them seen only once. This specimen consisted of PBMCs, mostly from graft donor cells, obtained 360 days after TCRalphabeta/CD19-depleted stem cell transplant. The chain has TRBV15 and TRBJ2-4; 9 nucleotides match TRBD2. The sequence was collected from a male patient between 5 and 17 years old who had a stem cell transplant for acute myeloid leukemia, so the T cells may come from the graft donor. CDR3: CATSRGLAGAKNIQYF. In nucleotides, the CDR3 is TGTGCCACCAGCAGAGGCCTAGCGGGGGCCAAAAACATTCAGTACTTC.